The 29 T cell receptor beta chains listed next were all sequenced from one sample in a study of blood T cell repertoires in COVID-19. Profiling relied on immunoSEQ multiplex PCR, and the TCRdb table lists in-frame clones only, not all of them. The data hold 100,000 to 150,000 clones, with roughly 88% observed a single time. Sequenced input: peripheral blood. These receptors were obtained from a man between 65 and 85 years old with active COVID-19.

The count of this clone is one. The chain is built from TRBV11-2 and TRBJ2-3, with a weak D call TRBD2 (6 bases). V was shortened by 0 bases and J by 11 bases, with 24 bases between the two germline ends. CDR3 length equals 17 residues. The germline CDR1 and CDR2 sequences are SGHAT and FQNNGV. The CDR3: CASSLDPVPAGRGEQYF. As DNA, the CDR3 is TGTGCCAGCAGCTTAGATCCAGTCCCGGCGGGGAGAGGAGAGCAGTATTTT.

The CDR3 reads CASSGQGANTEAFF. Written as DNA, the CDR3 is TGCGCCAGCAGTGGACAGGGGGCAAACACTGAAGCTTTCTTT. The V call is TRBV10-1, the J call TRBJ1-1, with 10 bases fitting TRBD1. The CDR3 totals 14 residues. Germline V gene lookup returns CDR1 WNHNN and CDR2 SYGVQD (reference sequence). With V trimmed by 4 bases and J by 2 bases, 1 base remained unmatched.

The chain recombines TRBV19 with TRBJ1-5, with 11 bases matching TRBD1. Germline V CDR1 and CDR2: LNHDA, SQIVND (reference sequence). The CDR3 is 16 residues long. With V trimmed by 3 bases and J by 7 bases, 8 bases remained unmatched. CDR3: CASSIQDRGRGQPQHF. The CDR3 coding sequence is TGTGCCAGTAGTATTCAGGACAGGGGGCGTGGGCAGCCCCAGCATTTT.

The chain is built from TRBV18 and TRBJ2-7; 7 positions match TRBD1. With V trimmed by 3 bases and J by 4 bases, 6 bases remained unmatched. The CDR3 spans 14 residues. Germline CDR1 and CDR2: KGHSH and LQKENI. The CDR3 here is CASSPRTGRYEQYF. CDR3 in DNA: TGTGCCAGCTCACCTCGGACAGGAAGGTACGAGCAGTACTTC.

This chain joins TRBV27 and TRBJ2-7; TRBD1 aligns across 9 bases. Germline-derived CDR1 and CDR2 are MNHEY and SMNVEV (reference sequence). Germline trimming cut 10 bases from V and 6 bases from J; bases unmatched to any gene: 7. The CDR3 covers 12 residues. The CDR3 reads CATWTGVGEQYF. DNA for the CDR3: TGTGCCACCTGGACAGGGGTGGGCGAGCAGTACTTC.

The V and J genes are TRBV3-1 (or the pseudogene TRBV3-2) and TRBJ1-4, with D possibly being TRBD1 (5 bases). V dropped 5 bases and J dropped 6 bases, with 13 bases sitting between them. CDR1 is LGHDT and CDR2 is YNNKEL in the germline V gene (reference sequence). The length of the CDR3 is 14 residues. As DNA, the CDR3 is TGTGCCAGCAGCTCCTCAGGGTCGCATGAAAAACTGTTTTTT. Its translation is CASSSSGSHEKLFF.

This chain links TRBV28 with TRBJ2-2, with 13 bases aligning to TRBD2. The ends lost 5 bases at V and 7 bases at J; junction bases unmatched: 7. In germline, CDR1 is MDHEN, CDR2 SYDVKM. There are 16 residues in the CDR3. The CDR3 loop is CASSPLAGGPNGELFF. CDR3 DNA sequence: TGTGCCAGCAGTCCACTAGCGGGAGGGCCAAACGGGGAGCTGTTTTTT.

In DNA, the CDR3 is TGTGCCAGCAGCTCGGGACAGGGTGGGGGAGACGAGCAGTACTTC. The encoded protein is CASSSGQGGGDEQYF. The rearrangement joins TRBV7-9 to TRBJ2-7, with 9 nucleotides matching TRBD1. The CDR3 sequence is 15 residues long. After removal of 4 bases from V and 5 bases from J, the junction contained 9 bases not matched to a gene. CDR1 is SEHNR, CDR2 FQNEAQ, per germline (reference sequence).

The rearrangement links TRBV19 to TRBJ2-3; 8 nucleotides match TRBD1. The CDR3 runs to 16 residues. Unmatched junction bases numbered 13, after V lost 7 bases and J lost 4 bases. Germline CDR1 LNHDA, CDR2 SQIVND (reference sequence). CDR3: CASTPDRGSLSDTQYF. CDR3 sequence (DNA): TGTGCCAGTACCCCTGACAGGGGAAGCTTGTCAGATACGCAGTATTTT.

The chain carries TRBV5-1 and TRBJ2-3; D call uncertain. CDR3 length equals 11 residues. The germline V gene has CDR1 SGHRS and CDR2 YFSETQ. Between the trimmed V and J ends, which lost 4 bases and 3 bases, there was a span of 3 bases. The CDR3 loop is CASSLTDTQYF. CDR3 in DNA: TGCGCCAGCAGCCTGACAGATACGCAGTATTTT.

CDR3 sequence: CASSRISGRNNEQFF. DNA for the CDR3: TGTGCCAGCAGCCGCATCAGCGGGAGGAACAATGAGCAGTTCTTC. The chain is built from TRBV9 and TRBJ2-1; TRBD2 matches 9 bases. V trimming: 4 bases; J trimming: 5 bases; junction bases outside the gene matches: 7. Germline-derived CDR1 and CDR2 are SGDLS and YYNGEE. CDR3 length: 15 residues.

In its sample, this clone was seen a few times. V is TRBV5-6 and J is TRBJ1-4; TRBD1 aligns across 8 bases. Trimming cost V 4 bases and J 8 bases; bases outside gene matches: 10. The germline V gene has CDR1 SGHDT and CDR2 YYEEEE. This CDR3 has 15 amino acids. CDR3 in DNA: TGTGCCAGCAGCACCGGACAGGGTCGGGGAGAAAAACTGTTTTTT. This sequence encodes CASSTGQGRGEKLFF.

V and J are TRBV27 and TRBJ1-4; possible D gene TRBD1, 6 bases. Germline V gives CDR1 MNHEY, CDR2 SMNVEV (reference sequence). V lost 6 bases, J lost 0 bases, and 14 bases lay in between. This CDR3 is 16 amino acids long. CDR3 DNA sequence: TGTGCCAGCAGGACCTCGGGACAATCAACTAATGAAAAACTGTTTTTT. Protein: CASRTSGQSTNEKLFF.

The chain combines TRBV20-1 with TRBJ1-5; D perhaps matches TRBD1 (6 bases). In germline, CDR1 is DFQATT, CDR2 SNEGSKA (reference sequence). The CDR3 extends over 17 amino acids. V shed 3 bases and J shed 0 bases, with 18 bases lying between them. In nucleotides, the CDR3 is TGCAGTGCTAGTATACAGGGAGGGCGTAATAGCAATCAGCCCCAGCATTTT. It encodes CSASIQGGRNSNQPQHF.

This chain links TRBV11-1 with TRBJ1-1; 7 bases fit TRBD1. The CDR3 consists of 15 residues. J lost 4 bases, V lost 3 bases, and 8 bases had no gene match. From germline, CDR1 is SGHAT and CDR2 FQDESV (reference sequence). CDR3 loop: CASSFPQGGSTEAFF. CDR3 DNA sequence: TGTGCCAGCAGCTTTCCGCAGGGGGGTAGCACTGAAGCTTTCTTT. Combining the CDR3 with reference TRBV11-1 and TRBJ1-1 gives the whole variable domain EAEVAQSPRYKITEKSQAVAFWCDPISGHATLYWYRQILGQGPELLVQFQDESVVDDSQLPKDRFSAERLKGVDSTLKIQPAELGDSAMYLCASSFPQGGSTEAFFGQGTRLTVV.

The sample holds a few counts of this clone. The rearrangement links TRBV3-1 (or the pseudogene TRBV3-2) to TRBJ2-7; D perhaps matches TRBD2 (5 bases). This CDR3 has 12 amino acids. Trimming shortened V by 2 bases and J by 3 bases, and 5 bases separated the two germline ends. Germline CDR1 and CDR2: LGHDT and YNNKEL (reference sequence). The chain's CDR3 is CASSQSGYEQYF. CDR3 sequence (DNA): TGTGCCAGCAGCCAAAGCGGCTACGAGCAGTACTTC.

This rearrangement joins TRBV4-2 to TRBJ2-5; D gene unclear. Trimming shortened V by 1 base and J by 3 bases, and 12 bases separated the two germline ends. Per germline, CDR1 LGHNA and CDR2 YNFKEQ. The length of the CDR3 is 15 residues. The DNA of the CDR3 is TGTGCCAGCAGCCAAGCGATTAGGCAGGAAGAGACCCAGTACTTC. Encoded protein: CASSQAIRQEETQYF.

The gene calls are TRBV18 and TRBJ2-1, with 8 bases that match TRBD2. CDR3 length: 16 residues. The trim removed 6 bases at V and 8 bases at J, leaving 15 bases unmatched. Germline V gene data show CDR1 as KGHSH and CDR2 as LQKENI. The CDR3 here is CASSSRAGRAVDEQFF. Written as DNA, the CDR3 is TGTGCCAGCTCGTCCCGGGCCGGGAGGGCCGTAGATGAGCAGTTCTTC.

Comment on this clone: The sample contains more than one DNA sequence encoding this CDR3. This chain links TRBV2 with TRBJ2-7; 10 nucleotides align to TRBD2. The CDR3 sequence is 12 residues long. Germline CDR1 and CDR2: SNHLY and FYNNEI. Trimming took 7 bases from V and 3 from J; bases not matched to a gene: 0. The CDR3 DNA is TGTGCCAGCACTAGCGGGAGCTACGAGCAGTACTTC. Amino acids: CASTSGSYEQYF. Looking up the rest from reference TRBV2 and TRBJ2-7 gives the full variable domain: EPEVTQTPSHQVTQMGQEVILRCVPISNHLYFYWYRQILGQKVEFLVSFYNNEISEKSEIFDDQFSVERPDGSNFTLKIRSTKLEDSAMYFCASTSGSYEQYFGPGTRLTVT.

V and J are TRBV6-5 and TRBJ1-1; 10 nucleotides agree with TRBD1. The CDR3 covers 14 residues. The V gene end was trimmed by 6 bases and the J gene end by 1 base; junction bases not matched to a gene: 2. Looked up from germline, CDR1 is MNHEY and CDR2 is SVGAGI. In DNA form, the CDR3 reads TGTGCCAGCAGACGACAGGGGGCGAACACTGAAGCTTTCTTT. Amino acids: CASRRQGANTEAFF.

The sample holds one count of this clone. This chain uses TRBV19 with TRBJ2-1; TRBD2 is a possible D gene (5 bases). Germline CDR1 is LNHDA and CDR2 is SQIVND (reference sequence). Trimming cost V 6 bases and J 6 bases, with 21 bases left between them. The CDR3 length is 16 residues. In DNA, the CDR3 is TGTGCCAGTAGCCCCTCGCGGACCCACCGGGGCAATGAGCAGTTCTTC. This sequence encodes CASSPSRTHRGNEQFF.

The genes are TRBV28 and TRBJ2-7; D is unclear. The CDR3 runs to 12 residues. Trimming cost V 2 bases and J 4 bases, with 6 bases left between them. Germline V gene data show CDR1 as MDHEN and CDR2 as SYDVKM. The CDR3 DNA is TGTGCCAGCAGTTTAGCGACTTACGAGCAGTACTTC. It is translated as CASSLATYEQYF. The complete variable domain, with remaining parts taken from reference TRBV28 and TRBJ2-7, reads DVKVTQSSRYLVKRTGEKVFLECVQDMDHENMFWYRQDPGLGLRLIYFSYDVKMKEKGDIPEGYSVSREKKERFSLILESASTNQTSMYLCASSLATYEQYFGPGTRLTVT.

This clone was detected only a few times. V gene TRBV5-4 combines with J gene TRBJ1-5; a weak D match, TRBD1 (5 bases). The germline V gene encodes CDR1 SGHNT and CDR2 YYREEE (reference sequence). The CDR3 runs to 15 residues. Trimming shortened V by 2 bases and J by 3 bases, and 12 bases separated the two germline ends. The CDR3 reads CASSFGGGTNQPQHF. The CDR3 DNA reads TGTGCCAGCAGCTTTGGCGGGGGGACCAATCAGCCCCAGCATTTT.

This sequence joins TRBV28 and TRBJ2-7; maybe TRBD2 (5 bases). This CDR3 is 14 amino acids long. The ends were cut back, 4 bases at V and 0 bases at J, with 10 bases in the middle. CDR1 is MDHEN and CDR2 is SYDVKM in the germline V gene. In nucleotides, the CDR3 is TGTGCCAGCAGTTCCGGACTTCCCTCCTACGAGCAGTACTTC. Its protein product is CASSSGLPSYEQYF.

The chain combines TRBV19 with TRBJ2-7, with 7 bases that match TRBD2. Trimming removed 4 bases from V and 3 bases from J; junction bases left unmatched: 6. The CDR3 consists of 14 residues. CDR1 and CDR2 (germline): LNHDA, SQIVND (reference sequence). The CDR3 protein is CASSTGGGNYEQYF. As DNA, the CDR3 is TGTGCCAGTAGTACCGGGGGAGGGAACTACGAGCAGTACTTC. Based on the CDR3 plus reference TRBV19 and TRBJ2-7, the full variable domain is DGGITQSPKYLFRKEGQNVTLSCEQNLNHDAMYWYRQDPGQGLRLIYYSQIVNDFQKGDIAEGYSVSREKKESFPLTVTSAQKNPTAFYLCASSTGGGNYEQYFGPGTRLTVT.

J is TRBJ1-3 and V is TRBV2, with 9 positions matching TRBD1. V was clipped by 6 bases and J by 3 bases; unmatched bases: 6. Germline-derived CDR1 and CDR2 are SNHLY and FYNNEI. CDR3 length: 15 amino acids. The DNA for the CDR3 is TGTGCCAGCAGAAGGGACAGGGTCGTTGGAAACACCATATATTTT. Translating it yields CASRRDRVVGNTIYF.

This chain connects TRBV5-1 to TRBJ2-3; 7 bases map to TRBD2. Per the germline V gene, CDR1 is SGHRS and CDR2 is YFSETQ. V was clipped by 4 bases and J by 5 bases; unmatched bases: 13. The CDR3 has 16 residues. For the CDR3, the DNA is TGCGCCAGCAGCCCAAGTAGCGGGTCGCTTATAGATACGCAGTATTTT. This encodes CASSPSSGSLIDTQYF.

The chain carries TRBV4-1 and TRBJ2-3; TRBD1 agrees at 8 bases. CDR1 is MGHRA, CDR2 YSYEKL, per germline. The V and J ends lost 1 base and 0 bases, in that order; junction bases with no gene match: 9. The CDR3 length is 18 residues. The CDR3 nucleotides are TGCGCCAGCAGCCAAGTAAGGGGACAGGCCTTTAGCACAGATACGCAGTATTTT. It codes for CASSQVRGQAFSTDTQYF.

The chain carries TRBV5-1 and TRBJ2-7, with D maybe TRBD2 (6 bases). The V and J ends lost 0 bases and 1 base respectively, with 17 bases between them. The CDR3 consists of 17 residues. Germline V CDR1 and CDR2: SGHRS, YFSETQ. The CDR3 nucleotides read TGCGCCAGCAGCTTGGGCTACGGGGTAGCGGAGTCCTACGAGCAGTACTTC. This translates into CASSLGYGVAESYEQYF.